This T cell receptor beta chain was sequenced for a study of shared clonotypes between healthy human individuals. Study conclusions and caveats: Exclusively blood specimens were collected; tissue repertoires likely differ.

Running of the assay took place at deep level. Assay: immunoSEQ multiplex PCR; the TCRdb copy retains only in-frame clones and omits some. The sample yields about 2 million clones, around 95% seen once. Deletions cut 1 base from V and 7 bases from J, with 11 bases between. Germline V CDR1 and CDR2: MNHEY, SMNVEV (reference sequence). The CDR3 totals 13 residues. All donors were Caucasian adults living in Nashville, Tennessee. As for this clone: No antigen is known for it.

The gene calls are TRBV27 and TRBJ2-7, with TRBD1 as a possible D gene (6 bases). The TCR was taken from a man younger than 35 in good health. Sample: naive CD4+ T cells sorted from blood. As to subset: CD45RA+ positively selected. CDR3 coding DNA: TGTGCCAGCAGTTTATACAGGGTGGGGGAGCAGTACTTC. Translated, it gives CASSLYRVGEQYF.